What follows are 11 T cell receptor beta chains derived from one specimen sequenced in a study of T-cell memory formation after mild COVID-19. From the 5' RACE reads, TCRdb called clonotypes with MiXCR, one entry per CDR3 protein. The sample carries hundreds of thousands of distinct CDR3 sequences, less than 25% recorded once. Sequences were obtained from PBMCs or a T cell subset sorted from them (not recorded which). These receptor sequences come from an adult woman who had mild COVID-19 (a few samples of this study predate the infection). Cell type and time point are not known.

The chain joins TRBV25-1 to TRBJ2-3; 13 bases map to TRBD2. The trim removed 4 bases at V and 5 bases at J, leaving 6 bases unmatched. Germline V gives CDR1 MGHDK, CDR2 SYGVNS. CDR3 length: 16 residues. The CDR3 DNA reads TGTGCCAGCAGTGGAGGACTAGCGGGAGTAGAAGATACGCAGTATTTT. It specifies CASSGGLAGVEDTQYF.

This clonotype was detected only a few times. The J gene is TRBJ1-5, the V gene TRBV30; a possible D gene is TRBD1 (5 bases). There are 13 residues in the CDR3. In germline, CDR1 is GTSNPN, CDR2 SVGIG (reference sequence). Trimming removed 2 bases from V and 3 bases from J, with 8 bases in between. CDR3 region: CAWSPGHNQPQHF. For the CDR3, the DNA is TGTGCCTGGAGTCCAGGGCACAATCAGCCCCAGCATTTT.

The CDR3 sequence: CSVGQGDYGYTF. In nucleotides, the CDR3 is TGCAGCGTTGGGCAGGGGGACTATGGCTACACCTTC. This chain links TRBV29-1 with TRBJ1-2, with 7 positions matching TRBD1. The CDR3 covers 12 residues. After removal of 4 bases from V and 3 bases from J, the junction contained 2 bases not matched to a gene. Germline V gives CDR1 SQVTM, CDR2 ANQGSEA.

This clonotype was seen a few times. The chain uses TRBV5-6 and TRBJ2-1; tentative D call: TRBD2 (5 bases). V was cut by 1 base and J by 9 bases, with 11 bases left in between. The CDR3 covers 13 residues. Germline V gene sequence: CDR1 SGHDT, CDR2 YYEEEE. CDR3: CASSLSLAGEQFF. CDR3 DNA: TGTGCCAGCAGCTTGAGTCTAGCTGGTGAGCAGTTCTTC.

The J gene is TRBJ2-7, the V gene TRBV27, with 7 positions matching TRBD2. The CDR3 length is 12 residues. Per germline, CDR1 MNHEY and CDR2 SMNVEV (reference sequence). V lost 7 bases to trimming and J lost 3 bases; unmatched junction nucleotides: 3. The CDR3 loop reads CASMGGGYEQYF. In DNA, the CDR3 is TGTGCCAGCATGGGGGGGGGCTACGAGCAGTACTTC.

A few counts support this clonotype. The chain carries TRBV5-5 and TRBJ2-5, with D uncertain. Germline V lookup: CDR1 SGHKS, CDR2 YYEKEE (reference sequence). This CDR3 region has 12 residues. The V and J ends lost 4 bases and 5 bases respectively, with 9 bases between them. In DNA, the CDR3 is TGTGCCAGCAGCCCTGCTAGTGAGACCCAGTACTTC. Translation: CASSPASETQYF.

The chain joins TRBV5-1 to TRBJ2-3; D may correspond to TRBD1 or TRBD2 (5 bases each). The CDR3 has 15 residues. V lost 6 bases and J 2 bases, leaving 16 bases between the germline ends. Germline V gives CDR1 SGHRS, CDR2 YFSETQ. The DNA of the CDR3 is TGCGCCAGCACCGGGACGGGTCTATTCACAGATACGCAGTATTTT. Amino acids: CASTGTGLFTDTQYF.

This clonotype was found a few times. The V call is TRBV5-1, the J call TRBJ2-5; TRBD2 matches 11 bases. CDR1 is SGHRS and CDR2 is YFSETQ in the germline V gene. The CDR3 sequence is 14 residues long. Trimming took 5 bases from V and 4 from J; bases not matched to a gene: 4. The CDR3 protein is CASRLGLAGETQYF. DNA of the CDR3: TGCGCCAGCAGACTAGGACTAGCGGGAGAGACCCAGTACTTC.

The V and J genes are TRBV7-9 and TRBJ2-1; the D is unclear. V gave up 11 bases and J gave up 4 bases, with 9 bases separating them. CDR1 SEHNR and CDR2 FQNEAQ come from the germline V gene (reference sequence). This CDR3 contains 11 residues. The CDR3 sequence is CASRAYNEQFF. CDR3 in DNA: TGTGCCTCTCGCGCATACAATGAGCAGTTCTTC.

The chain combines TRBV5-6 with TRBJ2-1, with D uncertain. There are 13 residues in the CDR3. The germline V gene encodes CDR1 SGHDT and CDR2 YYEEEE. The ends were cut back, 0 bases at V and 9 bases at J, with 10 bases in the middle. CDR3 sequence: CASSLAGSPEQFF. CDR3 bases: TGTGCCAGCAGCTTGGCTGGGTCCCCTGAGCAGTTCTTC.

There are a few counts of this clonotype. The chain uses TRBV5-6 and TRBJ2-7; D tentatively fits TRBD1 or TRBD2 (5 bases each). Germline V gene data show CDR1 as SGHDT and CDR2 as YYEEEE. The CDR3 spans 15 residues. Trimming took off 4 bases at V and 2 bases at J, with 16 bases between the two ends. The CDR3 protein is CASSPGTENAYEQYF. CDR3 DNA sequence: TGTGCCAGCAGCCCCGGGACCGAGAACGCCTACGAGCAGTACTTC.